The following is a TCR beta chain sequence with its context. Its antigen is not known. These data belong to a study of CD8+CD57+ T cells in acquired aplastic anemia. Overall study findings and caveats: Patients and controls turned out to have 25 to 30 CD8+ CDR3 sequences in common.

TCR beta VDJ combinations and CDR3 sequences were profiled from genomic DNA. TCRdb itself ran the reads through MiXCR, one entry per CDR3 protein. The table records 400,000 to 450,000 distinct CDR3 sequences, roughly 68% of them present only once. The trim removed 4 bases at V and 2 bases at J, leaving 11 bases unmatched. The CDR3 has 16 residues. The clonotype was recovered from a human donor in good health, serving as a control. J is TRBJ2-7 and V is TRBV12-3 or TRBV12-4; 7 bases match TRBD1. Sample: sorted CD4+, CD8+, or CD8+CD57+ T cells (not recorded which) from PBMCs. In DNA, the CDR3 is TGTGCCAGCAGTTCCCGCTGGACAGGAACTGCCTACGAGCAGTACTTC. Translated: CASSSRWTGTAYEQYF.